The next 13 T cell receptor beta chains were all read from a single sample in a study of blood T cell repertoires in COVID-19. The assay was immunoSEQ multiplex PCR, and TCRdb's table has in-frame clones only and misses some. The profile shows around 150,000 clones, about 72% of them singletons. What was sequenced was peripheral blood. The source of these receptors is a man aged 55-75 years who had recovered from COVID-19.

The CDR3 protein is CSVEAGLAGNYEQFF. The CDR3 nucleotides are TGCAGCGTTGAGGCCGGACTAGCGGGGAATTATGAGCAGTTCTTC. This rearrangement joins TRBV29-1 to TRBJ2-1; TRBD2 matches at 12 bases. The junction had 8 bases not matched to a gene; V was cut back by 3 bases and J by 8 bases. The CDR3 is 15 residues long. CDR1 is SQVTM, CDR2 ANQGSEA, per germline.

This chain joins TRBV7-9 and TRBJ1-1; 10 nucleotides line up with TRBD1. CDR1 and CDR2 from the germline V gene are SEHNR and FQNEAQ (reference sequence). V shed 3 bases and J 7 bases; nucleotides not matched to a gene: 2. The CDR3 extends over 13 amino acids. The CDR3 DNA reads TGTGCCAGCAGCTTCGGGGACAGGGGTGAAGCTTTCTTT. It yields the protein CASSFGDRGEAFF.

The rearrangement uses TRBV18 and TRBJ1-5; 9 positions agree with TRBD1. Per the germline V gene, CDR1 is KGHSH and CDR2 is LQKENI. V dropped 3 bases and J dropped 3; count of bases not matched to a gene: 3. The CDR3 is 15 amino acids. This chain's CDR3 is CASSPGQGPNQPQHF. The CDR3 nucleotides are TGTGCCAGCTCACCGGGACAGGGCCCCAATCAGCCCCAGCATTTT. The entire variable domain, with the rest obtained from reference TRBV18 and TRBJ1-5, is as follows: NAGVMQNPRHLVRRRGQEARLRCSPMKGHSHVYWYRQLPEEGLKFMVYLQKENIIDESGMPKERFSAEFPKEGPSILRIQQVVRGDSAAYFCASSPGQGPNQPQHFGDGTRLSIL.

CDR3 loop: CASSPNFNQPQHF. DNA of the CDR3: TGTGCCAGCAGTCCGAACTTCAATCAGCCCCAGCATTTT. The chain recombines TRBV6-5 with TRBJ1-5; unclear D gene. V was clipped by 5 bases and J by 3 bases, with 8 bases between them. Germline lookup yields CDR1 MNHEY and CDR2 SVGAGI. The CDR3 extends over 13 amino acids.

The chain uses TRBV6-5 and TRBJ2-5; 9 positions match TRBD1. The CDR3 spans 14 residues. The V segment lost 7 bases and the J segment 4 bases; nucleotides outside the gene matches: 7. The germline gives CDR1 MNHEY, CDR2 SVGAGI. CDR3 sequence reads: CASTPGQGGETQYF. CDR3 nucleotide sequence: TGTGCCAGCACCCCGGGACAGGGAGGAGAGACCCAGTACTTC.

CDR3 nucleotides: TGTGCCAGCAGTACCTTAAGGGGAGAGACCCAGTACTTC. Its protein product is CASSTLRGETQYF. This chain links TRBV27 with TRBJ2-5; possible D gene TRBD1, 5 bases. Germline V lookup: CDR1 MNHEY, CDR2 SMNVEV (reference sequence). The CDR3 totals 13 residues. The ends were cut back, 5 bases at V and 4 bases at J, with 11 bases in the middle.

J is TRBJ1-5 and V is TRBV10-3, with D unclear. Trimming removed 3 bases from V and 1 base from J, with 10 bases in between. The V gene's germline CDR1 is ENHRY and CDR2 SYGVKD. The CDR3 runs 15 residues. The DNA for the CDR3 is TGTGCCATCAGTGAAAGAGCAGGAAGCAATCAGCCCCAGCATTTT. Protein product: CAISERAGSNQPQHF.

This chain joins TRBV5-1 and TRBJ1-1; possible D gene TRBD1, 5 bases. V was shortened by 4 bases and J by 1 base, with 11 bases between the two germline ends. Germline loops: CDR1 SGHRS, CDR2 YFSETQ. The CDR3 is 14 residues long. Here the CDR3 DNA reads TGCGCCAGCAGCCCCGGGGGGGAGAACACTGAAGCTTTCTTT. Translated, it gives CASSPGGENTEAFF.

The rearrangement joins TRBV10-3 to TRBJ2-1, with TRBD2 matching over 12 bases. The germline gives CDR1 ENHRY, CDR2 SYGVKD. With V trimmed by 7 bases and J by 8 bases, 9 bases remained unmatched. This CDR3 contains 15 residues. In DNA, the CDR3 is TGTGCCATCACTGCCGGGACTAGCGGGTCTTATGAGCAGTTCTTC. Translation: CAITAGTSGSYEQFF.

V is TRBV5-5 and J is TRBJ1-2, with a possible D match to TRBD1 (6 bases). Between the trimmed V and J ends, which lost 6 bases and 5 bases, there was a span of 14 bases. CDR3 length: 13 residues. The germline gives CDR1 SGHKS, CDR2 YYEKEE (reference sequence). The CDR3 DNA follows: TGTGCCAGCACCCTGGGGGGGCCTTATGGCTACACCTTC. Its protein is CASTLGGPYGYTF.

The CDR3 here is CASIIAGGTEAFF. For the CDR3, the DNA is TGTGCCAGCATCATCGCCGGGGGCACTGAAGCTTTCTTT. The chain links TRBV6-6 to TRBJ1-1, with D perhaps matching TRBD1 (5 bases). Between the trimmed V and J ends, which lost 7 bases and 4 bases, there was a span of 13 bases. Germline V gene sequence: CDR1 MNHNY, CDR2 SVGAGI (reference sequence). This CDR3 is built from 13 residues.

J is TRBJ1-5 and V is TRBV19; maybe TRBD1 (5 bases). Germline CDR1 and CDR2: LNHDA and SQIVND (reference sequence). This CDR3 comprises 15 residues. V was shortened by 7 bases and J by 5 bases, with 18 bases between the two germline ends. The CDR3 nucleotides are TGTGCCAGTAACCGGGCCGACAGACTAGATCAGCCCCAGCATTTT. Its translation is CASNRADRLDQPQHF. The variable domain in full, with the rest retrieved from reference TRBV19 and TRBJ1-5, is DGGITQSPKYLFRKEGQNVTLSCEQNLNHDAMYWYRQDPGQGLRLIYYSQIVNDFQKGDIAEGYSVSREKKESFPLTVTSAQKNPTAFYLCASNRADRLDQPQHFGDGTRLSIL.

This clone occurred a few times. V and J are TRBV27 and TRBJ1-2; the match to TRBD1 covers 7 bases. CDR1 MNHEY and CDR2 SMNVEV come from the germline V gene (reference sequence). V was clipped by 2 bases and J by 2 bases; unmatched bases: 5. CDR3 length: 15 amino acids. The DNA of the CDR3 is TGTGCCAGCAGTTTAGAGGGGGCTGGGAACTATGGCTACACCTTC. This sequence encodes CASSLEGAGNYGYTF.